This passage covers 12 T cell receptor beta chains from one sample sequenced in a study of T-cell reconstitution after alpha-beta-depleted transplantation in children. Library preparation (for TCRbeta) was performed with unique molecular identifiers. TCRdb re-called the PCR reads with MiXCR, one entry per CDR3 protein. The data show approximately 390,000 distinct CDR3 sequences, about a tenth seen once. The sample in question was PBMCs from the stem cell graft donor, obtained from the stem cell graft. These receptors were collected from a human donor who donated a stem cell graft to a child with acute myeloid leukemia.

This clonotype was found many times. The chain couples TRBV4-3 to TRBJ2-1; 10 nucleotides align to TRBD2. The V gene's germline CDR1 is LGHNA and CDR2 YSLEER. V lost 1 base and J lost 1; bases outside the gene matches: 7. The CDR3 spans 18 residues. In DNA form, the CDR3 reads TGCGCCAGCAGCCAAGCGGGAGCGGGAGGGATGTCCTACAATGAGCAGTTCTTC. Translation: CASSQAGAGGMSYNEQFF.

This clonotype has a handful of counts. This sequence joins TRBV20-1 and TRBJ2-5; 10 positions match TRBD1. The CDR3 has 15 residues. The V segment lost 1 base and the J segment 2 bases; nucleotides outside the gene matches: 4. Germline loops: CDR1 DFQATT, CDR2 SNEGSKA (reference sequence). CDR3 region: CSARVGTGVQETQYF. CDR3 coding DNA: TGCAGTGCTAGAGTCGGGACAGGGGTTCAAGAGACCCAGTACTTC.

This clonotype has more than one count but fewer than ten. This chain uses TRBV7-2 with TRBJ2-7; D may match TRBD1 or TRBD2 (5 bases each). This CDR3 region has 17 residues. V shed 0 bases and J shed 6 bases, with 21 bases lying between them. Germline V lookup: CDR1 SGHTA, CDR2 FQGNSA. CDR3 nucleotide sequence: TGTGCCAGCAGCTTAGCCCCCCTCAGGGACGTATTCCCCGAGCAGTACTTC. As protein: CASSLAPLRDVFPEQYF.

V is TRBV20-1 and J is TRBJ2-1, with 7 bases lining up with TRBD2. J was trimmed by 4 bases and V by 5 bases; bases with no gene match: 2. Germline V gene lookup returns CDR1 DFQATT and CDR2 SNEGSKA (reference sequence). The CDR3 is made up of 12 amino acids. This chain's CDR3 is CSAPLAYNEQFF. CDR3 DNA: TGCAGTGCTCCACTAGCGTACAATGAGCAGTTCTTC.

This clonotype was detected ten times or more. The chain joins TRBV7-2 to TRBJ1-1; D might be TRBD1 (6 bases). The germline V gene has CDR1 SGHTA and CDR2 FQGNSA. V lost 3 bases to trimming and J lost 4 bases, with 9 bases between them. This CDR3 is 13 amino acids long. The CDR3 loop reads CASSFTGPTEAFF. As DNA, the CDR3 is TGTGCCAGCAGCTTTACAGGGCCCACTGAAGCTTTCTTT. The variable domain in full, with the rest retrieved from reference TRBV7-2 and TRBJ1-1, is GAGVSQSPSNKVTEKGKDVELRCDPISGHTALYWYRQSLGQGLEFLIYFQGNSAPDKSGLPSDRFSAERTGGSVSTLTIQRTQQEDSAVYLCASSFTGPTEAFFGQGTRLTVV.

At least ten counts were recorded for this clonotype. The V call is TRBV29-1, the J call TRBJ2-6; 8 positions agree with TRBD1. The CDR3 length is 15 residues. CDR1 SQVTM and CDR2 ANQGSEA come from the germline V gene. The V and J ends lost 5 bases and 0 bases, in that order; junction bases with no gene match: 3. The CDR3 loop reads CSVKGQDSGANVLTF. The CDR3 coding sequence is TGCAGCGTTAAGGGACAGGACTCTGGGGCCAACGTCCTGACTTTC.

The J gene is TRBJ2-3, the V gene TRBV12-3 or TRBV12-4; 10 bases map to TRBD2. The ends lost 6 bases at V and 3 bases at J; junction bases unmatched: 9. This CDR3 is 16 amino acids long. In DNA, the CDR3 is TGTGCCAGCAGCCTTCCTAGCGGGAGAGGGACAGATACGCAGTATTTT. Its translation is CASSLPSGRGTDTQYF.

This chain links TRBV7-6 with TRBJ2-7; 8 nucleotides agree with TRBD1. Germline CDR1 and CDR2: SGHVS and FNYEAQ. J gave up 0 bases and V 5 bases, and 9 bases lay outside the gene matches. This CDR3 has 16 residues. Written as DNA, the CDR3 is TGTGCCAGCAGCCCGAACGGACAGGGCTTCTCCTACGAGCAGTACTTC. Its translation: CASSPNGQGFSYEQYF. Looking up the rest from reference TRBV7-6 and TRBJ2-7 gives the full variable domain: GAGVSQSPRYKVTKRGQDVALRCDPISGHVSLYWYRQALGQGPEFLTYFNYEAQQDKSGLPNDRFSAERPEGSISTLTIQRTEQRDSAMYRCASSPNGQGFSYEQYFGPGTRLTVT.

The chain recombines TRBV18 with TRBJ2-6, with D hard to call. V lost 3 bases to trimming and J lost 2 bases, with 14 bases between them. The V gene's germline CDR1 is KGHSH and CDR2 LQKENI. This CDR3 spans 17 amino acids. The CDR3 DNA follows: TGTGCCAGCTCACCCCTGGGCCCGCCGGCTGGGGCCAACGTCCTGACTTTC. Its translation is CASSPLGPPAGANVLTF.

The chain recombines TRBV20-1 with TRBJ2-1, with 9 bases that match TRBD1. The V and J ends lost 6 bases and 4 bases, in that order; junction bases with no gene match: 19. CDR1 is DFQATT and CDR2 is SNEGSKA in the germline V gene (reference sequence). CDR3 length: 18 amino acids. The CDR3 here is CSARGQGQTTTRYNEQFF. The CDR3 DNA reads TGCAGTGCCCGAGGACAGGGGCAAACCACGACTCGATACAATGAGCAGTTCTTC.

In this sample, this clonotype turned up a few times. The chain combines TRBV3-1 with TRBJ1-5; TRBD1 matches at 7 bases. Trimming removed 0 bases from V and 4 bases from J; junction bases left unmatched: 3. The CDR3 spans 15 residues. In germline, CDR1 is LGHDT, CDR2 YNNKEL (reference sequence). CDR3 amino acids: CASSQEQGRNQPQHF. CDR3 coding DNA: TGTGCCAGCAGCCAAGAACAGGGGAGGAATCAGCCCCAGCATTTT.

This clonotype occurred a few times. The chain carries TRBV5-1 and TRBJ2-3; D may correspond to TRBD1 or TRBD2 (6 bases each). Trimming stripped 3 bases from V and 4 bases from J, with 21 bases between. The CDR3 has 17 amino acids. CDR1 is SGHRS and CDR2 is YFSETQ in the germline V gene. CDR3 nucleotide sequence: TGCGCCAGCAGCTCCCTACCGGGACACGGGGGCCCAGATACGCAGTATTTT. Its protein is CASSSLPGHGGPDTQYF. The whole variable domain, remainder taken from reference TRBV5-1 and TRBJ2-3, is KAGVTQTPRYLIKTRGQQVTLSCSPISGHRSVSWYQQTPGQGLQFLFEYFSETQRNKGNFPGRFSGRQFSNSRSEMNVSTLELGDSALYLCASSSLPGHGGPDTQYFGPGTRLTVL.